This TCR beta chain was documented in a study of a mutant IDH1 vaccine in newly diagnosed glioma. Regarding time point: week 5, during vaccination. Vaccination used 300 ug of mutant IDH1 20-mer peptide per dose, with topical imiquimod. In regard to this clone: Antigen: not known.

The CDR3 spans 12 residues. V dropped 4 bases and J dropped 9 bases, with 14 bases sitting between them. Germline CDR1 reads SGHNT; CDR2 reads YYREEE (reference sequence). Study-wide points: Seemingly, top peripheral T cell clonotype changes bore no relation to pseudoprogression.

The table came from immunoSEQ multiplex PCR; TCRdb's copy has only in-frame clones and leaves some out. The table has about 40,000 clones, approximately 91% seen once. This sequence was found in a man aged 50 or older with glioma. The rearrangement joins TRBV5-4 to TRBJ2-7; no firm D call. The sequences come from PBMCs, collected from a glioma patient whose treatment included an IDH1 peptide vaccine. The CDR3, as DNA: TGTGCCAGCAGCCCGGCAGGTCAGGTGCAGTACTTC. This encodes CASSPAGQVQYF.